Listed below are T cell receptor beta chains from one sample, sequenced in a study of T cell repertoires in cytomegalovirus infection. From the reads, TCRdb called clonotypes with MiXCR, one entry per CDR3 protein. This table holds about 180,000 distinct CDR3 sequences, about 18% found once. The source material was CD8+ T cells from PBMCs. The receptors shown here come from a human donor in good health (CMV status not recorded). Some clones in this sample may be carry-over from other donors' samples. Each CDR3 is given with its conserved first and last residue. A D gene is named only where the DNA matches it firmly. Some rows mark clone size as missing; the rest say once, few, many or name a class of expanded clone.

D gene	J gene	CDR3 length	clone size	V gene	CDR3 protein	CDR3 DNA
NA	TRBJ1-1	12	NA	TRBV6-6	CAGSYAGAEAFF	TGTGCCGGCAGTTACGCTGGGGCTGAAGCTTTCTTT
NA	TRBJ2-2	17	NA	TRBV29-1	CSVEFKRTALDTGELFF	TGCAGCGTTGAATTTAAGAGGACAGCCTTAGACACCGGGGAGCTGTTTTTT
NA	TRBJ1-5	17	few	TRBV28	CASSLTLLGRNNQPQHF	TGTGCCAGCAGTTTAACACTTTTGGGACGGAACAATCAGCCCCAGCATTTT
TRBD2	TRBJ2-7	15	NA	TRBV2	CASSERSGGAYEQYF	TGTGCCAGCAGTGAGAGGAGCGGGGGGGCCTACGAGCAGTACTTC
TRBD2	TRBJ2-1	15	few	TRBV7-6	CASSFLAGGKNEQFF	TGTGCCAGCAGCTTTCTAGCGGGGGGGAAGAATGAGCAGTTCTTC
NA	TRBJ1-5	15	NA	TRBV6-2/TRBV6-3	CASSYGQNYNQPQHF	TGTGCCAGCAGTTACGGGCAGAACTACAATCAGCCCCAGCATTTT
TRBD2	TRBJ2-5	16	NA	TRBV7-9	CASSLPASGGRETQYF	TGTGCCAGCAGCTTACCCGCGAGCGGGGGTCGAGAGACCCAGTACTTC
NA	TRBJ2-7	14	few	TRBV28	CASSLFGELDEQYF	TGTGCCAGCAGTTTATTCGGGGAGTTGGACGAGCAGTACTTC
NA	TRBJ1-6	14	few	TRBV7-9	CASSVTESSSPLHF	TGTGCCAGCAGTGTAACAGAGTCAAGTTCACCCCTCCACTTT
TRBD1	TRBJ1-1	17	NA	TRBV30	CAWSGGQEKGGNTEAFF	TGTGCCTGGAGTGGGGGACAGGAGAAAGGCGGGAACACTGAAGCTTTCTTT
NA	TRBJ1-1	15	many	TRBV10-3	CAISESNGVNTEAFF	TGTGCCATCAGTGAGTCGAATGGGGTGAACACTGAAGCTTTCTTT
TRBD2	TRBJ2-3	16	few	TRBV11-2	CASSLVLAGNGNTQYF	TGTGCCAGCAGCTTAGTCCTAGCGGGGAACGGAAATACGCAGTATTTT
NA	TRBJ2-1	15	NA	TRBV4-1	CASSPQQGRYNEQFF	TGCGCCAGCAGCCCTCAACAGGGACGGTACAATGAGCAGTTCTTC
NA	TRBJ2-5	15	NA	TRBV3-1	CASSQGLYFEETQYF	TGTGCCAGCAGCCAAGGACTTTACTTTGAAGAGACCCAGTACTTC
NA	TRBJ1-5	13	NA	TRBV19	CASSNQGYQPQHF	TGTGCCAGTAGTAATCAGGGTTATCAGCCCCAGCATTTT
TRBD1	TRBJ2-4	18	few	TRBV28	CASRGDRGQIYPKNIQYF	TGTGCCAGCAGAGGGGACAGGGGTCAAATATACCCCAAAAACATTCAGTACTTC
TRBD2	TRBJ2-5	16	few	TRBV20-1	CSARETSGGQQETQYF	TGCAGTGCTAGAGAGACTAGCGGGGGGCAACAAGAGACCCAGTACTTC
NA	TRBJ2-2	13	NA	TRBV7-9	CASSFVGTGELFF	TGTGCCAGCAGCTTTGTGGGGACCGGGGAGCTGTTTTTT
NA	TRBJ1-1	16	few	TRBV6-5	CASSYSGARQNTEAFF	TGTGCCAGCAGTTACTCAGGGGCGAGACAGAACACTGAAGCTTTCTTT
NA	TRBJ2-1	14	NA	TRBV12-3/TRBV12-4	CASTNHRGGYEQFF	TGTGCCAGCACAAACCACAGGGGGGGCTATGAGCAGTTCTTC
TRBD1	TRBJ2-7	17	NA	TRBV29-1	CSVEEKPGQGPSYEQYF	TGCAGCGTTGAAGAAAAGCCCGGACAGGGGCCCTCCTACGAGCAGTACTTC
TRBD1	TRBJ2-2	17	NA	TRBV6-2/TRBV6-3	CASSYSRQGGNTGELFF	TGTGCCAGCAGTTACTCGCGACAGGGCGGAAACACCGGGGAGCTGTTTTTT
NA	TRBJ2-3	19	few	TRBV2	CASPPQRAGLTFSTDTQYF	TGTGCCAGCCCACCACAGAGAGCAGGGTTGACCTTTAGCACAGATACGCAGTATTTT
NA	TRBJ2-2	15	NA	TRBV4-1	CASSQGLGATGELFF	TGCGCCAGCAGCCAAGGCTTAGGGGCCACCGGGGAGCTGTTTTTT
TRBD1	TRBJ1-4	18	NA	TRBV11-3	CASSLDRDRGPSNEKLFF	TGTGCCAGCAGCTTAGATCGGGACAGGGGGCCTTCGAATGAAAAACTGTTTTTT
TRBD2	TRBJ2-3	18	few	TRBV6-5	CASSYSPRGVGDTDTQYF	TGTGCCAGCAGTTACTCTCCCCGGGGGGTCGGGGATACAGATACGCAGTATTTT
NA	TRBJ1-1	16	few	TRBV7-2	CASSRRRGGADTEAFF	TGTGCCAGCAGCCGGCGCAGGGGCGGGGCGGACACTGAAGCTTTCTTT
NA	TRBJ2-5	12	many	TRBV7-9	CASSLGRETQYF	TGTGCCAGCAGCTTAGGCCGGGAGACCCAGTACTTC
TRBD1	TRBJ2-7	14	NA	TRBV7-2	CASSLAGQADEQYF	TGTGCCAGCAGCTTAGCAGGACAGGCCGACGAGCAGTACTTC
NA	TRBJ2-5	15	NA	TRBV20-1	CSAKTRGWTEETQYF	TGCAGTGCCAAAACTAGGGGGTGGACCGAAGAGACCCAGTACTTC
TRBD1	TRBJ2-3	15	few	TRBV28	CASSFAGTGLDTQYF	TGTGCCAGCAGTTTCGCCGGGACAGGGCTAGATACGCAGTATTTT
NA	TRBJ1-4	15	NA	TRBV7-2	CASSSLPATNEKLFF	TGTGCCAGCAGCTCCTTACCGGCAACTAATGAAAAACTGTTTTTT
TRBD1	TRBJ2-7	15	few	TRBV5-1	CASSMGQGGLYEQYF	TGCGCCAGCAGCATGGGACAGGGAGGGCTCTACGAGCAGTACTTC
NA	TRBJ2-7	14	few	TRBV14	CASSQDLGGSEQYF	TGTGCCAGCAGCCAAGATTTGGGTGGGTCCGAGCAGTACTTC
NA	TRBJ2-1	11	NA	TRBV14	CASSRSYEQFF	TGTGCCAGCAGCAGGAGCTATGAGCAGTTCTTC
NA	TRBJ2-3	13	once	TRBV6-1	CASSRVYTDTQYF	TGTGCCAGCAGCCGGGTCTACACAGATACGCAGTATTTT
TRBD1	TRBJ1-1	15	few	TRBV11-2	CASSLVGTENTEAFF	TGTGCCAGCAGCTTAGTTGGGACAGAGAACACTGAAGCTTTCTTT
TRBD1	TRBJ2-1	16	many	TRBV7-8	CASSLLPGQLYNEQFF	TGTGCCAGCAGCCTCCTCCCGGGACAGCTTTACAATGAGCAGTTCTTC
NA	TRBJ1-2	14	few	TRBV6-5	CASSKLPQNYGYTF	TGTGCCAGCAGTAAACTACCCCAGAACTATGGCTACACCTTC
TRBD1	TRBJ2-7	16	NA	TRBV7-6	CASSVGTGGISYEQYF	TGTGCCAGCAGCGTCGGGACAGGGGGTATTTCCTACGAGCAGTACTTC
NA	TRBJ1-2	15	few	TRBV6-5	CASSYSQGGRGGYTF	TGTGCCAGCAGTTACTCCCAAGGGGGGCGCGGAGGCTACACCTTC
TRBD1	TRBJ1-1	17	few	TRBV6-1	CASSARTGSFGNTEAFF	TGTGCCAGCAGTGCGCGGACAGGGAGCTTTGGGAACACTGAAGCTTTCTTT
TRBD2	TRBJ2-1	14	NA	TRBV12-3/TRBV12-4	CASSSERGPGEQFF	TGTGCCAGCAGTTCCGAGCGGGGGCCAGGAGAGCAGTTCTTC
TRBD1	TRBJ2-2	15	few	TRBV5-6	CASSPGTGNTGELFF	TGTGCCAGCAGCCCCGGGACAGGGAACACCGGGGAGCTGTTTTTT
TRBD2	TRBJ2-7	13	few	TRBV20-1	CSASSAGAGEQYF	TGCAGTGCTAGTTCAGCGGGGGCGGGGGAGCAGTACTTC
NA	TRBJ1-1	12	few	TRBV29-1	CSVGTAKLEAFF	TGCAGCGTTGGGACAGCCAAACTTGAAGCTTTCTTT
TRBD1	TRBJ2-1	16	NA	TRBV7-2	CASSSGTGRTYNEQFF	TGTGCCAGCAGCTCCGGGACAGGGAGGACTTACAATGAGCAGTTCTTC
NA	TRBJ2-7	11	few	TRBV7-9	CASSSSGGILF	TGTGCCAGCAGCAGTAGCGGAGGAATACTATTC
TRBD1	TRBJ1-1	15	NA	TRBV7-3	CASSLKGQGSTEAFF	TGTGCCAGCAGCTTAAAAGGACAGGGGAGCACTGAAGCTTTCTTT
TRBD1	TRBJ2-7	15	few	TRBV29-1	CSALRSGTGIYEQYF	TGCAGCGCCCTAAGATCTGGGACAGGGATATACGAGCAGTACTTC
TRBD1	TRBJ1-4	16	NA	TRBV12-3/TRBV12-4	CASSFLGQGGNEKLFF	TGTGCCAGCAGTTTCCTAGGACAGGGTGGGAATGAAAAACTGTTTTTT